These 21 T cell receptor beta chains originate from one sample sequenced in a study of Graves' ophthalmopathy and Graves' hyperthyroidism. Researchers took RNA transcripts and amplified TCR beta CDR3 regions from them. An initial RT-PCR round employing HTBI primers preceded a second-round multiplex PCR. TCRdb processed the multiplex PCR reads anew with MiXCR; each CDR3 protein has one entry. The data contain around 1,200,000 distinct CDR3 sequences, about two fifths of them singletons. The sequenced sample consisted of peripheral blood or thyroid tissue (not recorded which). The source of these receptors is an adult man with Graves' hyperthyroidism.

This chain joins TRBV29-1 and TRBJ1-1; 7 bases line up with TRBD1. The V gene's germline CDR1 is SQVTM and CDR2 ANQGSEA. V was clipped by 7 bases and J by 1 base; unmatched bases: 9. The CDR3 is 14 residues long. Here the CDR3 reads CSAKDGTANTEAFF. The DNA for the CDR3 is TGCAGCGCAAAAGACGGGACAGCGAACACTGAAGCTTTCTTT. The whole variable domain, remainder taken from reference TRBV29-1 and TRBJ1-1, is SAVISQKPSRDICQRGTSLTIQCQVDSQVTMMFWYRQQPGQSLTLIATANQGSEATYESGFVIDKFPISRPNLTFSTLTVSNMSPEDSSIYLCSAKDGTANTEAFFGQGTRLTVV.

This clonotype showed up many times. The V and J genes are TRBV19 and TRBJ1-6; no clear D. The CDR3 is 16 residues long. Germline CDR1 is LNHDA and CDR2 is SQIVND (reference sequence). V was pared by 3 bases and J by 3 bases, with 12 bases between. The CDR3 region has the DNA TGTGCCAGTAGTATGCGAAGGGAAGTCTATAATTCACCCCTCCACTTT. Protein product: CASSMRREVYNSPLHF.

This sequence joins TRBV29-1 and TRBJ2-7; tentatively, D is TRBD2 (6 bases). V shed 5 bases and J shed 8 bases, with 16 bases lying between them. The CDR3 has 12 amino acids. Germline CDR1 is SQVTM and CDR2 is ANQGSEA. The CDR3 here is CSVRRAGWKQYF. CDR3 coding DNA: TGCAGCGTTCGGAGGGCAGGGTGGAAGCAGTACTTC.

The chain uses TRBV25-1 and TRBJ2-7, with 10 bases matching TRBD1. Germline V CDR1 and CDR2: MGHDK, SYGVNS. Trimming took 10 bases from V and 1 from J; bases not matched to a gene: 10. The CDR3 length is 15 residues. CDR3 DNA sequence: TGTGCCACCAGCACCGGGACAGGGGAATCCTACGAGCAGTACTTC. Residues: CATSTGTGESYEQYF.

The V call is TRBV15, the J call TRBJ1-2; 7 nucleotides agree with TRBD1. Germline assignment: CDR1 LNHNV and CDR2 YYDKDF (reference sequence). CDR3 length: 14 residues. The J segment lost 4 bases and the V segment lost 10 bases, leaving 12 bases of the junction unmatched. DNA for the CDR3: TGTGCCAGCAGGGATCCCCGGACAGGCTATGGCTACACCTTC. Its translation is CASRDPRTGYGYTF.

This CDR3 reads CASSYSNSGTVEAFF. The CDR3 DNA reads as TGTGCCAGCAGTTACTCGAACTCGGGGACCGTTGAAGCTTTCTTT. This rearrangement joins TRBV6-2 or TRBV6-3 to TRBJ1-1, with a tentative D call TRBD1 (5 bases). The length of the CDR3 is 15 residues. V was trimmed by 0 bases and J by 7 bases, leaving 15 bases between them. Germline loops: CDR1 MNHEY, CDR2 SVGEGT.

The chain employs TRBV4-3 and TRBJ2-7, with a possible D match to TRBD2 (6 bases). This CDR3 is built from 15 residues. V was pared by 1 base and J by 5 bases, with 15 bases between. Germline V CDR1 and CDR2: LGHNA, YSLEER. Here the CDR3 DNA reads TGCGCCAGCAGCCAAGTGTGGACTAAGATAAACGAGCAGTACTTC. It specifies CASSQVWTKINEQYF.

The chain combines TRBV7-2 with TRBJ1-5, with D tentatively TRBD1 (6 bases). The CDR3 spans 18 residues. Germline V gives CDR1 SGHTA, CDR2 FQGNSA. V lost 4 bases and J lost 4, with 23 bases in between. Written as DNA, the CDR3 is TGTGCCAGCAGCTCCGACCTGACAGGTCGTAGGGGGAATCAGCCCCAGCATTTT. Its protein product is CASSSDLTGRRGNQPQHF.

This clonotype was observed at least ten times. A read error may produce the germline difference seen at one junction end. The chain joins TRBV7-2 to TRBJ1-1; 8 bases line up with TRBD1. Per germline, CDR1 SGHTA and CDR2 FQGNSA. The CDR3 is made up of 19 amino acids. The CDR3 spells CASSLGAWGTGRLNPEAFF. In nucleotides, the CDR3 is TGTGCCAGCAGCTTGGGGGCATGGGGGACAGGTCGTCTGAACCCTGAAGCTTTCTTT.

V gene TRBV5-5 combines with J gene TRBJ1-1, with 12 bases that match TRBD1. The CDR3 length is 18 residues. Germline CDR1 SGHKS, CDR2 YYEKEE (reference sequence). J lost 6 bases, V lost 5 bases, and 17 bases had no gene match. The chain's CDR3 is CASSIFRGQGAISAEAFF. CDR3 sequence (DNA): TGTGCCAGCAGTATTTTTAGGGGACAGGGGGCGATTTCGGCTGAAGCTTTCTTT.

Turning to this clonotype: It may be a read error: a sequence one base away is much more abundant. The chain uses TRBV12-3 or TRBV12-4 and TRBJ1-2; D is perhaps TRBD1 (5 bases). Trimming took off 3 bases at V and 7 bases at J, with 18 bases between the two ends. There are 15 residues in the CDR3. DNA for the CDR3: TGTGCCAGCAGTTTCTGGCAGGGACGGACTGGTGGCTACACCTTC. As protein: CASSFWQGRTGGYTF.

This chain uses TRBV10-3 with TRBJ1-1; D is undetermined. CDR3 length: 11 amino acids. Germline lookup yields CDR1 ENHRY and CDR2 SYGVKD. Between the trimmed V and J ends, which lost 10 bases and 7 bases, there was a span of 13 bases. The CDR3 DNA sequence: TGTGCCAGCAGGAACACGGTTGAAGCTTTCTTT. Its protein product is CASRNTVEAFF.

This sequence joins TRBV7-3 and TRBJ1-5, with a possible D match to TRBD1 (5 bases). CDR1 SGHTA and CDR2 FQGTGA come from the germline V gene. Trimming left V 2 bases short and J 6 bases short, with 14 bases between. The CDR3 runs to 15 residues. As DNA, the CDR3 is TGTGCCAGCAGCTTAGCAATAGGGGTCGGTCAGCCCCAGCATTTT. Amino acid sequence: CASSLAIGVGQPQHF.

The sample holds many counts of this clonotype. This chain joins TRBV15 and TRBJ1-1, with D possibly TRBD1 on 5 matching bases. This CDR3 spans 13 amino acids. Per the germline V gene, CDR1 is LNHNV and CDR2 is YYDKDF (reference sequence). V lost 5 bases, J lost 4 bases, and 11 bases lay in between. The CDR3 here is CATSLGATTEAFF. In DNA, the CDR3 is TGTGCCACCAGCCTTGGGGCCACCACTGAAGCTTTCTTT.

The chain employs TRBV5-1 and TRBJ2-5, with 7 bases matching TRBD2. Germline V gene lookup returns CDR1 SGHRS and CDR2 YFSETQ. V shed 4 bases and J 5 bases; nucleotides not matched to a gene: 14. The CDR3 has 16 residues. The CDR3 loop reads CASSDRERGRVETQYF. CDR3 DNA sequence: TGCGCCAGCAGCGACCGGGAGCGGGGCAGGGTCGAGACCCAGTACTTC.

The chain recombines TRBV6-6 with TRBJ1-2; D gene uncertain. The length of the CDR3 is 20 residues. Germline V gene sequence: CDR1 MNHNY, CDR2 SVGAGI (reference sequence). V was clipped by 8 bases and J by 0 bases, with 31 bases between them. DNA of the CDR3: TGTGCCAGCCGCATTCCTGTTCCAGGCGGCAGACCCCGAGCTAACTATGGCTACACCTTC. Translated, it gives CASRIPVPGGRPRANYGYTF.

This clonotype was seen repeatedly, ten times or more. V usage is TRBV5-1 and J usage is TRBJ2-7; D may correspond to TRBD1 or TRBD2 (5 bases each). The germline V gene encodes CDR1 SGHRS and CDR2 YFSETQ. The CDR3 is 14 amino acids. Trimming cost V 0 bases and J 2 bases, with 9 bases left between them. As DNA, the CDR3 is TGCGCCAGCAGCTTGGAAGGGACGACCTACGAGCAGTACTTC. Translation gives CASSLEGTTYEQYF.

This sequence joins TRBV10-3 and TRBJ1-2; D is undetermined. Per the germline V gene, CDR1 is ENHRY and CDR2 is SYGVKD. The CDR3 runs to 12 residues. V lost 5 bases to trimming and J lost 8 bases, with 12 bases between them. For the CDR3, the DNA is TGTGCCATCAGTTACCAGTGGATGGGCTACACCTTC. It encodes CAISYQWMGYTF.

This rearrangement joins TRBV10-3 to TRBJ2-5; possibly TRBD2 for D (6 bases). The V end lost 2 bases, the J end lost 0 bases, and 10 bases lay between the germline ends. The germline V gene encodes CDR1 ENHRY and CDR2 SYGVKD. This CDR3 is 15 amino acids long. In DNA, the CDR3 is TGTGCCATCAGTGAGGGGGCGGGACACCAAGAGACCCAGTACTTC. This sequence encodes CAISEGAGHQETQYF.

J is TRBJ2-5 and V is TRBV6-1, with 9 bases aligning to TRBD2. Looked up from germline, CDR1 is MNHNS and CDR2 is SASEGT. This CDR3 spans 14 amino acids. The V segment lost 5 bases and the J segment 4 bases; nucleotides outside the gene matches: 5. CDR3 sequence (DNA): TGTGCCAGCAGTCGGGCGGGGGGGAGAGAGACCCAGTACTTC. Its translation is CASSRAGGRETQYF.

In its sample, this clonotype was seen many times. The genes are TRBV7-8 and TRBJ2-7, with 12 nucleotides matching TRBD2. Germline CDR1 SGHVS, CDR2 FQNEAQ. CDR3 size: 15 residues. J lost 6 bases, V lost 5 bases, and 8 bases had no gene match. CDR3 DNA sequence: TGTGCCAGCAGCACAAGACTAGCGGGAGATCGCGAGCAGTACTTC. As protein: CASSTRLAGDREQYF.